This T cell receptor (beta chain) comes out of a study of T cells in narcolepsy. Study context: Patients with NT1 or NT2 and healthy control donors were enrolled. Whole-study results and caveats: No autoreactive T cell clone sequences appeared in some memory CD4+ repertoires.

CDR1 SGHTA and CDR2 FQGTGA come from the germline V gene. The V and J ends lost 2 bases and 4 bases respectively, with 6 bases between them. The CDR3 contains 14 residues. With regard to this clone: Its antigen remains unidentified.

Using immunoSEQ multiplex PCR, the repertoire was profiled, and TCRdb retains in-frame clones only, with some absent. The sample yields about 25,000 clones, roughly 80% seen once. Sequenced: CD45RA- memory CD4+ T cells from PBMCs. This chain uses TRBV7-3 with TRBJ1-6; weak D call: TRBD1 (5 bases). The TCR sequence derives from a human donor with narcolepsy. CDR3 sequence: CASSLGGYNSPLHF. CDR3 in DNA: TGTGCCAGCAGCTTAGGGGGATATAATTCACCCCTCCACTTT.